The T cell receptor (beta chain) under discussion was sequenced for a study of CD8 T cells in ankylosing spondylitis. Study-wide points: Ankylosing spondylitis blood seemed to carry a telltale TCR beta motif made of eight highly homologous variants.

The CDR3 is 14 amino acids. The V gene lost 5 bases and the J gene lost 2 bases, with 12 bases spanning the gap. Germline CDR1 is SEHNR and CDR2 is FQNEAQ (reference sequence). As concerns this clonotype: Its antigen is currently unknown.

In TCRdb, the 5' RACE reads were re-called with MiXCR into one record per CDR3 protein. The sample lists about 800,000 distinct CDR3 sequences, roughly 12% occurring once. The chain has TRBV7-9 and TRBJ1-2, with D possibly being TRBD1 (5 bases). This TCR was sampled from a male donor with ankylosing spondylitis. The material sequenced was blood, either unsorted or a sorted T cell fraction (not recorded which). The CDR3 DNA reads TGTGCCAGCAGCCCGCCGGGACGGAACTATGGCTACACCTTC. Its translation: CASSPPGRNYGYTF.